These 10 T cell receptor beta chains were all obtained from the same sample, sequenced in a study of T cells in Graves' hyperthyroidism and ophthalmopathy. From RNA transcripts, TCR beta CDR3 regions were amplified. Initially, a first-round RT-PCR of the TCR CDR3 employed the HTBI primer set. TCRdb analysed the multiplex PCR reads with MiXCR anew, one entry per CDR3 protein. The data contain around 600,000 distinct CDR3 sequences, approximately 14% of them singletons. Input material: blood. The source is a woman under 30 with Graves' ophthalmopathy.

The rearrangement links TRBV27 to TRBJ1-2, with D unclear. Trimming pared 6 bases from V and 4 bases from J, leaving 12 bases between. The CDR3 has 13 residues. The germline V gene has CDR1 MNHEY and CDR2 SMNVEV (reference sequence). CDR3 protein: CASRARRSYGYTF. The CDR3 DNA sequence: TGTGCCAGCAGAGCAAGGAGGAGCTATGGCTACACCTTC.

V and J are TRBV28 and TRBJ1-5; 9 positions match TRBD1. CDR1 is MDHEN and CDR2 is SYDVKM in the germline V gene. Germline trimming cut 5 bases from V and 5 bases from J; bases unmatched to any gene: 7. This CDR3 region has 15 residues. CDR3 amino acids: CASSPSGTGYQPQHF. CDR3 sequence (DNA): TGTGCCAGCAGTCCTTCCGGGACAGGGTATCAGCCCCAGCATTTT.

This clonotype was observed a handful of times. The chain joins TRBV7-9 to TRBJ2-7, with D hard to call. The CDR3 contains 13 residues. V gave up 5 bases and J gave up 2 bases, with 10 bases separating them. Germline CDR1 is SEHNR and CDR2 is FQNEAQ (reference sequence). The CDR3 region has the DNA TGTGCCAGCAGCCCCCCGGAAACCTACGAGCAGTACTTC. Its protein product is CASSPPETYEQYF.

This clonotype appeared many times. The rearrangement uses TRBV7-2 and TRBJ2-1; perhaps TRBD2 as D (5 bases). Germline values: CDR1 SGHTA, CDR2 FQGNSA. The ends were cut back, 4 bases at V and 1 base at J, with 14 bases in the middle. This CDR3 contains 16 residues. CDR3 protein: CASSSRVGISYNEQFF. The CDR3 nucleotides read TGTGCCAGCAGCTCTCGGGTCGGGATTTCCTACAATGAGCAGTTCTTC.

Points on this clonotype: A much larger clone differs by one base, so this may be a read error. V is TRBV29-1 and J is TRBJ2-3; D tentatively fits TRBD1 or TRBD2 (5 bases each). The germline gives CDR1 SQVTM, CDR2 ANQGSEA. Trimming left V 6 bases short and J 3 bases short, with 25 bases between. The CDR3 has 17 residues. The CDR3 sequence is CSVPEGRFGNLTDTQYF. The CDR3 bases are TGCAGCGTACCCGAGGGACGTTTCGGGAATTTGACAGATACGCAGTATTTT.

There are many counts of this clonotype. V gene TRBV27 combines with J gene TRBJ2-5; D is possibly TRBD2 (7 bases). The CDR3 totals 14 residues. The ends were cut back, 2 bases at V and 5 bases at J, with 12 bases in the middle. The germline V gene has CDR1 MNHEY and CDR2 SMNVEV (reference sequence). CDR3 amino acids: CASSLVGGGETQYF. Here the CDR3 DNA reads TGTGCCAGCAGTTTAGTGGGAGGGGGTGAGACCCAGTACTTC.

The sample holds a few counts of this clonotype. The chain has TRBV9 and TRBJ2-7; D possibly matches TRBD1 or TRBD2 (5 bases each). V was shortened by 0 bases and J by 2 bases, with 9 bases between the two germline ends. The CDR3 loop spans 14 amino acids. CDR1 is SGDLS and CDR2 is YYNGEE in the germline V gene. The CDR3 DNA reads TGTGCCAGCAGCGTAGCCAGGGACCCCTACGAGCAGTACTTC. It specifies CASSVARDPYEQYF.

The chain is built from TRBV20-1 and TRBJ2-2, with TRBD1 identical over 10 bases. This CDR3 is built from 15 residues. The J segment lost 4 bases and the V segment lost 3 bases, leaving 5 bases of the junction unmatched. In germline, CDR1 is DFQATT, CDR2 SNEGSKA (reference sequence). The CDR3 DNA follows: TGCAGTGCTAGCCCGGGACAGGGGCTCACCGGGGAGCTGTTTTTT. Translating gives CSASPGQGLTGELFF.

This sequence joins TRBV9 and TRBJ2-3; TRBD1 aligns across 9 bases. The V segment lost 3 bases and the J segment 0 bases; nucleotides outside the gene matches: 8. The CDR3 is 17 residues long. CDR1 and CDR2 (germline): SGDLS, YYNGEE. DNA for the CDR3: TGTGCCAGCAGCGACAACAGGGGGCCCATTAGCACAGATACGCAGTATTTT. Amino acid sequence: CASSDNRGPISTDTQYF.

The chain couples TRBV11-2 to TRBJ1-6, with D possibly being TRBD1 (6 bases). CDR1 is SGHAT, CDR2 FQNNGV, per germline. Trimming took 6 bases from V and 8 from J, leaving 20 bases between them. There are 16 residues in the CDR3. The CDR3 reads CASRLTIQGWDSPLHF. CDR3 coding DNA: TGTGCCAGCAGATTAACGATACAGGGTTGGGATTCACCCCTCCACTTT.